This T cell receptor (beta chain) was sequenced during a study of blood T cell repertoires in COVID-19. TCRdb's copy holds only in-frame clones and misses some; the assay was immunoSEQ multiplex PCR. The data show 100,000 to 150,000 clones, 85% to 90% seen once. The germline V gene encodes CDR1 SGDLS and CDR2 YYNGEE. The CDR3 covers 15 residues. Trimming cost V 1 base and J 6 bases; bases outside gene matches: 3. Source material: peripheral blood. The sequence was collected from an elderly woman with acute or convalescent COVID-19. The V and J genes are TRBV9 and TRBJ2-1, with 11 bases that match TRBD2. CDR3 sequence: CASSVTSGGRNEQFF. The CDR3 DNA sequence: TGTGCCAGCAGCGTAACTAGCGGGGGACGCAATGAGCAGTTCTTC.